This T cell receptor beta chain came from a study of blood T cell repertoires in COVID-19. Study-wide background: T cells, B-cell-depleted T cells, or PBMCs provided the cDNA or gDNA that served as material.

Libraries were prepared by immunoSEQ multiplex PCR; TCRdb keeps only in-frame clonotypes and omits some of them. Among 150,000 or so clones listed, roughly 85% were seen once. The V segment lost 10 bases and the J segment 5 bases; nucleotides outside the gene matches: 3. The germline V gene encodes CDR1 MNHNY and CDR2 SVGAGI (reference sequence). The CDR3 contains 13 residues. The genes are TRBV6-6 and TRBJ2-1; 12 nucleotides agree with TRBD2. The sequence derives from a man between 60 and 75 years old with acute or convalescent COVID-19. The sequenced sample consisted of peripheral blood. The CDR3 nucleotides are TGTGCCATCCGGACTAGCGGGAACAATGAGCAGTTCTTC. It encodes CAIRTSGNNEQFF.